The rows below give T cell receptor beta chains drawn from one sample of a study of T-cell memory formation after mild COVID-19. TCRdb re-analysed the 5' RACE reads in MiXCR, keeping a single row per CDR3 protein. The table has roughly 110,000 distinct CDR3 sequences, roughly 12% seen once; the top ten hold around 30%. The specimen was PBMCs or a T cell subset sorted from them (not recorded which). The source is an adult woman who had mild COVID-19 (a few samples of this study predate the infection). Cell type and time point are not known. The CDR3 runs from the conserved cysteine through the conserved F or W. Clone size appears in some rows only: once, few, many, or a class for an expanded clone.

J gene: TRBJ2-1
V gene: TRBV11-3
clone size: .
CDR3 protein: CASSLGLAGVHSSYNEQFF

J gene: TRBJ2-3
V gene: TRBV3-1
clone size: .
CDR3 protein: CASSQTGINTQYF

J gene: TRBJ1-2
V gene: TRBV11-2
clone size: .
CDR3 protein: CASSLAPGGDYGYTF

J gene: TRBJ1-5
V gene: TRBV27
clone size: .
CDR3 protein: CASSLLVRGQPQHF

J gene: TRBJ2-7
V gene: TRBV7-6
clone size: few
CDR3 protein: CASSLARTGSYEQYF

J gene: TRBJ2-1
V gene: TRBV4-1
clone size: few
CDR3 protein: CASSRTSGGANNEQFF

J gene: TRBJ2-1
V gene: TRBV5-1
clone size: .
CDR3 protein: CASSLGGGQNEQFF

J gene: TRBJ2-7
V gene: TRBV20-1
clone size: few
CDR3 protein: CSARVSEYEQYF

J gene: TRBJ2-3
V gene: TRBV7-2
clone size: .
CDR3 protein: CASSSRTSGRPFTDTQYF

J gene: TRBJ2-1
V gene: TRBV11-2
clone size: .
CDR3 protein: CASSTSQGSITYNEQFF

J gene: TRBJ2-3
V gene: TRBV7-8
clone size: .
CDR3 protein: CASSSSGAGGPTDTQYF

J gene: TRBJ2-7
V gene: TRBV9
clone size: many
CDR3 protein: CASSPTGTSVSYEQYF

J gene: TRBJ2-1
V gene: TRBV29-1
clone size: .
CDR3 protein: CSVHGTSENNEQFF

J gene: TRBJ2-6
V gene: TRBV4-1
clone size: few
CDR3 protein: CASSHPGTGANVLTF

J gene: TRBJ2-7
V gene: TRBV7-3
clone size: .
CDR3 protein: CDSSPTSGPTYEQYF

J gene: TRBJ2-3
V gene: TRBV5-1
clone size: few
CDR3 protein: CASSLPEGADTQYF

J gene: TRBJ1-1
V gene: TRBV29-1
clone size: few
CDR3 protein: CSGAAGTEAFF

J gene: TRBJ1-2
V gene: TRBV27
clone size: .
CDR3 protein: CASSGLMTPSGYGYTF

J gene: TRBJ2-1
V gene: TRBV20-1
clone size: many
CDR3 protein: CSARGLAGVNEQFF

J gene: TRBJ2-7
V gene: TRBV4-1
clone size: .
CDR3 protein: CASSQVGFLSGTDNEQYF

J gene: TRBJ2-5
V gene: TRBV19
clone size: few
CDR3 protein: CASSMRSLQETQYF

J gene: TRBJ2-7
V gene: TRBV5-1
clone size: .
CDR3 protein: CASSLYVDYEQYF

J gene: TRBJ2-7
V gene: TRBV5-1
clone size: few
CDR3 protein: CASSEPGTGVYEQYF

J gene: TRBJ2-2
V gene: TRBV2
clone size: few
CDR3 protein: CAIHQWGPTGGTGELFF

J gene: TRBJ2-2
V gene: TRBV5-1
clone size: many
CDR3 protein: CASSFPALAVNTGELFF

J gene: TRBJ2-7
V gene: TRBV4-3
clone size: few
CDR3 protein: CASSQDGDSYEQYF

J gene: TRBJ1-3
V gene: TRBV29-1
clone size: .
CDR3 protein: CSAVGGNAGNTIYF

J gene: TRBJ2-7
V gene: TRBV5-1
clone size: .
CDR3 protein: CASSEDYYEQYF

J gene: TRBJ2-1
V gene: TRBV25-1
clone size: .
CDR3 protein: CASSDDRALDNEQFF

J gene: TRBJ1-2
V gene: TRBV7-9
clone size: .
CDR3 protein: CASSGRDRANGYTF

J gene: TRBJ2-1
V gene: TRBV16
clone size: .
CDR3 protein: CASSQSNWGVYNEQFF

J gene: TRBJ2-7
V gene: TRBV12-5
clone size: .
CDR3 protein: CATATGTGEQYF

J gene: TRBJ2-5
V gene: TRBV12-3/TRBV12-4
clone size: few
CDR3 protein: CASSLEDSDRELGETQYF

J gene: TRBJ1-4
V gene: TRBV10-3
clone size: few
CDR3 protein: CAISDLTTPTNEKLFF

J gene: TRBJ2-3
V gene: TRBV9
clone size: .
CDR3 protein: CASSVPGTSRDTQYF

J gene: TRBJ2-5
V gene: TRBV24-1
clone size: many
CDR3 protein: CATSDRQGLSGQETQYF

J gene: TRBJ1-2
V gene: TRBV11-3
clone size: .
CDR3 protein: CASSLDYPLRYGYTF

J gene: TRBJ2-3
V gene: TRBV7-2
clone size: .
CDR3 protein: CASSLVSLAGSRRDTQYF

J gene: TRBJ1-5
V gene: TRBV29-1
clone size: .
CDR3 protein: CSQRRTGADGQPQHF

J gene: TRBJ2-7
V gene: TRBV5-1
clone size: .
CDR3 protein: CASSLGQQGTGYEQYF

J gene: TRBJ2-3
V gene: TRBV5-1
clone size: many
CDR3 protein: CASSLADSPTDTQYF

J gene: TRBJ2-1
V gene: TRBV19
clone size: few
CDR3 protein: CASRTSGSKYNEQFF

J gene: TRBJ2-2
V gene: TRBV29-1
clone size: few
CDR3 protein: CSVQYTGELFF

J gene: TRBJ1-4
V gene: TRBV6-5
clone size: few
CDR3 protein: CASSYAEKLFF

J gene: TRBJ1-6
V gene: TRBV27
clone size: few
CDR3 protein: CASGPITGAEGSPLHF

J gene: TRBJ2-1
V gene: TRBV3-1
clone size: few
CDR3 protein: CASSRGVTVEQFF

J gene: TRBJ2-2
V gene: TRBV7-6
clone size: .
CDR3 protein: CASSLARSSGPTGELFF

J gene: TRBJ2-1
V gene: TRBV11-2
clone size: few
CDR3 protein: CASSLGYSGAYNEQFF

J gene: TRBJ2-3
V gene: TRBV3-1
clone size: .
CDR3 protein: CASSQRTSGGADTQYF

J gene: TRBJ1-5
V gene: TRBV20-1
clone size: few
CDR3 protein: CSARGNSNQPQHF

J gene: TRBJ2-3
V gene: TRBV7-9
clone size: few
CDR3 protein: CASSPWSTDTQYF

J gene: TRBJ1-1
V gene: TRBV9
clone size: few
CDR3 protein: CASSEGGTGTEAFF

J gene: TRBJ1-2
V gene: TRBV29-1
clone size: few
CDR3 protein: CSVPQVANYGYTF

J gene: TRBJ1-1
V gene: TRBV20-1
clone size: few
CDR3 protein: CSAPGTGILLGTEAFF